What follows is one TCR beta chain and its context. Its antigen is currently unknown. This sample was taken from a study of T cell responses to AZD1222 COVID-19 vaccine. General study points: Only a handful of AZD1222 recipients, about six in all, had baseline seropositivity. A reported finding is that nearly half of spike-specific TCRs target unmutated variant regions. Among vaccine-associated CD4 TCRs, coverage spanned spike, with dominance at 160-218 and 743-854. White British donors predominated, females outnumbered males, and clonal diversity was possibly underestimated.

CDR1 and CDR2 (germline): MNHEY, SVGAGI. The CDR3 is made up of 13 amino acids. With 6 bases removed from V and 12 bases from J, the gap between germline ends came to 20 bases. Method: immunoSEQ multiplex PCR; TCRdb's copy keeps in-frame clones and lacks some. The sample contains about 76,000 clones, around three quarters of which appear only once. The starting material was peripheral blood, obtained 28 days after the second dose of the MenACWY control vaccine. The receptor comes from an adult who received the MenACWY meningococcal vaccine as a control. This sequence joins TRBV6-5 and TRBJ1-1; D may be TRBD1 (5 bases). The CDR3: CASSASRGFQTFF. For the CDR3, the DNA is TGTGCCAGCAGCGCATCTAGGGGCTTTCAAACTTTCTTT.